This entry lists 3 T cell receptor beta chains sequenced from one sample in a study of tumor-infiltrating lymphocytes in primary liver carcinoma (dated by TCRdb to the late 2010s). TCRdb lists the instrument as Illumina HiSeq 2500. Using a constant-region primer and ProtoScript II reverse transcriptase, TCRbeta-specific cDNA was reverse-transcribed from about 460 ng total RNA. Three nested multiplex PCR rounds, following a slightly modified ARM-PCR procedure, were used to build the TCRbeta libraries. Multiplex TRBV1-TRBV30 forward primers and a Cbeta reverse primer were used in the first two PCR rounds, each of which was run for around 9 cycles. The public reads were quality trimmed at Q25 with fastp and then assembled into clones with MiXCR by TCRdb, keeping productive beta chains. Merged by CDR3 protein, the rows form single entries marked with the most common genes and DNA. The sample data list 320,000 or so distinct CDR3 sequences, and roughly 60% of these were observed just once. The ten largest clones take up roughly 8.6% of the sample.

RNA from unsorted whole blood was extracted with TRIzol reagent, and germline DNA was obtained with the DNeasy Blood & Tissue kit. Source material: peripheral blood. The receptor source for this set is a man aged 40-50 years with primary liver carcinoma and hepatitis B virus infection.

Details on this clonotype: A much larger clone differs from this one at a single base, so this may be a read error. The chain joins TRBV11-2 to TRBJ2-5; 7 bases agree with TRBD2. The CDR3 is 14 residues long. CDR1 SGHAT and CDR2 FQNNGV come from the germline V gene. This chain's CDR3 is CASSRGTTQETPYF. Here the CDR3 DNA reads TGTGCCAGCAGCCGAGGGACTACCCAAGAGACCCCGTACTTC. Full variable domain (outside the CDR3, taken from reference TRBV11-2 and TRBJ2-5): EAGVAQSPRYKIIEKRQSVAFWCNPISGHATLYWYQQILGQGPKLLIQFQNNGVVDDSQLPKDRFSAERLKGVDSTLKIQPAKLEDSAVYLCASSRGTTQETPYFGPGTRLLVL.

This clonotype was counted only a few times. A much larger clone lies one base from this, so it may be a read error. V usage is TRBV29-1 and J usage is TRBJ2-1; TRBD2 aligns across 8 bases. Losses at the gene ends were 4 bases for V and 4 bases for J; bases not matched to a gene: 9. The germline gives CDR1 SQVTM, CDR2 ANQGSEA. CDR3 length: 15 residues. CDR3 loop: CSVGPGLGLYNEQFF. The CDR3 DNA follows: TGCAGCGTTGGACCGGGACTAGGCCTTTACAATGAGCAGTTCTTC.

Notes on this clonotype: A much larger clone is a single base away; this may be a read error. The chain recombines TRBV6-1 with TRBJ2-7; no firm D call. This CDR3 has 13 residues. CDR1 and CDR2 from the germline V gene are MNHNS and SASEGT. The V end was cut by 6 bases, the J end by 1 base, with 10 bases between. The CDR3 region has the DNA TGTGCCAGCAGGAACGTGGAATCCTACGAGCAGTACTTC. Its translation: CASRNVESYEQYF.